This T cell receptor (beta chain) was sequenced in a study of CD8+ T cells in alopecia areata. Notes on the study in general: More clonal than normal scalp was lesional scalp, particularly alopecia totalis/universalis.

Per the germline V gene, CDR1 is GTSNPN and CDR2 is SVGIG (reference sequence). There are 13 residues in the CDR3. Regarding this clone: Its matching antigen is unknown.

RNA extraction and reverse transcription yielded cDNA as sequencing template. Clones were sequenced by immunoSEQ multiplex PCR, and TCRdb holds only the in-frame ones, with some missing. The table records approximately 180,000 clones, about 63% of them present only once. The receptor comes from a human donor with alopecia areata. Sequenced here: CD4+ T cells sorted from blood, sampled at week 0. The chain recombines TRBV30 with TRBJ1-2; D gene ambiguous. CDR3 residues: CALGAGPNYGYTF. Written as DNA, the CDR3 is TGTGCTCTGGGTGCAGGCCCTAACTATGGCTACACCTTC.